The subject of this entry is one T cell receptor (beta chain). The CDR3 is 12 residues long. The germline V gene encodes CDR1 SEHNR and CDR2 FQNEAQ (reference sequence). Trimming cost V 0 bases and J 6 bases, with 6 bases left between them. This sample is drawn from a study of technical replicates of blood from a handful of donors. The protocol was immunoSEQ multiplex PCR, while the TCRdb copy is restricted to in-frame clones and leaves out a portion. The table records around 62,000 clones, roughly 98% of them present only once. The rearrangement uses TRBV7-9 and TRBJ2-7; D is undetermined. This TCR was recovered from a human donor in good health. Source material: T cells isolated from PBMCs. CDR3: CASSLAISEQYF. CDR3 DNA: TGTGCCAGCAGCTTAGCTATCAGCGAGCAGTACTTC.